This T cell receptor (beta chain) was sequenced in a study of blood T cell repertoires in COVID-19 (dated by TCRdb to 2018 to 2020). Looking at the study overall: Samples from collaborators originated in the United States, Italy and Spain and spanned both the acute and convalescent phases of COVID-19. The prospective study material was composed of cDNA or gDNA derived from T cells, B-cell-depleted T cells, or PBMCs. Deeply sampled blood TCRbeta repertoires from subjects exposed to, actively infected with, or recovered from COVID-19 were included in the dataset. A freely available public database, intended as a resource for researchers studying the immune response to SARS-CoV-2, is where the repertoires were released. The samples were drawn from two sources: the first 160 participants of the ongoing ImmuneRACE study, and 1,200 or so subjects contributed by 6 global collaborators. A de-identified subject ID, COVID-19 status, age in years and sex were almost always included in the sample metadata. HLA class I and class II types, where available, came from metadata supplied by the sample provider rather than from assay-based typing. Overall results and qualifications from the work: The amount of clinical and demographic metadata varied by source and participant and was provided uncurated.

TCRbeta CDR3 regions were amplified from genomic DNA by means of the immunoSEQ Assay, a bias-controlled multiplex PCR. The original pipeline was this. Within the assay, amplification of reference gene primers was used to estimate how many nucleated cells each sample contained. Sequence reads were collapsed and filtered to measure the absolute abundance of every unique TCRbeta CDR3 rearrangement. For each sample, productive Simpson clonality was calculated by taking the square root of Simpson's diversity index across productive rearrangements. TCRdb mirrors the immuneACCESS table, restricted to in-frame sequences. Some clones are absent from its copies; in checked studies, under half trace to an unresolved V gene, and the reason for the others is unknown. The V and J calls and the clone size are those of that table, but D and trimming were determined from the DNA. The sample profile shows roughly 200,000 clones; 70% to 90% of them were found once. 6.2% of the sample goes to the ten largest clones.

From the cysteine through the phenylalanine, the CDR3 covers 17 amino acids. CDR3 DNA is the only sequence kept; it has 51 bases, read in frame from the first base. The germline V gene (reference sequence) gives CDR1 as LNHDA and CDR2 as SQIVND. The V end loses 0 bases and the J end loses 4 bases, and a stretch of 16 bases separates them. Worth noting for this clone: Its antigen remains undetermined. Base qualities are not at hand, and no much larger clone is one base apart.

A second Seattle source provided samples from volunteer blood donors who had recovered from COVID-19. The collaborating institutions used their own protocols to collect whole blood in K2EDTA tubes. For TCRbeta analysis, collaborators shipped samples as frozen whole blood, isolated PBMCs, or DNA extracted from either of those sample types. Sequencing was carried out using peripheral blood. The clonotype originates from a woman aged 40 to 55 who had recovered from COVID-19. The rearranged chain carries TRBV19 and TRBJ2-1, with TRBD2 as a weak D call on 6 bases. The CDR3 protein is CASSIDGRGYQYNEQFF. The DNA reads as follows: TGTGCCAGTAGTATAGATGGGCGGGGCTACCAGTACAATGAGCAGTTCTTC.